This TCR beta chain was retrieved from a study of T cells after yellow fever vaccination. The CDR3 runs to 17 residues. Germline CDR1 is SEHNR and CDR2 is FQNEAQ (reference sequence). J was trimmed by 8 bases and V by 3 bases; bases with no gene match: 8. TCRdb itself ran the 5' RACE reads through MiXCR, one entry per CDR3 protein. The profile shows hundreds of thousands of distinct CDR3 sequences, roughly 13% of them singletons. J is TRBJ2-4 and V is TRBV7-9; 15 bases map to TRBD2. This receptor was obtained from a man younger than 40 who received the YFV17D yellow fever vaccine. Material: PBMCs, obtained on the day of the yellow fever booster vaccination. CDR3 amino acids: CASSFPGLAGGGDIQYF. In DNA, the CDR3 is TGTGCCAGCAGCTTTCCGGGACTAGCGGGAGGTGGAGACATTCAGTACTTC.